The following is a T cell receptor (beta chain) sequence with its context. The assay was immunoSEQ multiplex PCR, and TCRdb's table has in-frame clones only and misses some. Found here are around 120,000 clones, about 85% of them singletons; the top ten hold 1.9%. The sample is drawn from a study of blood T cell repertoires in COVID-19. The germline V gene encodes CDR1 LGHDT and CDR2 YNNKEL (reference sequence). This CDR3 is built from 13 residues. V gave up 4 bases and J gave up 6 bases, with 10 bases separating them. The sample taken for sequencing was peripheral blood. The sequence was collected from a man between 65 and 79 years old with acute or convalescent COVID-19. The chain has TRBV3-1 (or the pseudogene TRBV3-2) and TRBJ1-5; D gene unclear. CDR3 sequence: CASSRFGGQPQHF. The CDR3 DNA follows: TGTGCCAGCAGCCGCTTCGGCGGTCAGCCCCAGCATTTT.